The rows below give T cell receptor beta chains drawn from one sample of a study of early T cells in non-severe SARS-CoV-2 infection. MiXCR was run by TCRdb on the 5' RACE reads, yielding one entry per CDR3 protein. Of about 130,000 distinct CDR3 sequences listed, just under 15% are singletons. What was sequenced was whole blood. Receptors were obtained from an adult who was a healthcare worker with PCR-confirmed SARS-CoV-2 infection or an uninfected control (not recorded which). Each CDR3 is given with its conserved first and last residue. The order of the fields is clone size, J gene, D gene, V gene, CDR3 DNA, CDR3 protein. D genes are given only for firm matches. Only part of the rows carry a size: once, few, many, or a class if the clone is expanded.

.,TRBJ2-5,.,TRBV29-1,TGCAGCGTTGGACTAAAGTACCAAGAGACCCAGTACTTC,CSVGLKYQETQYF
few,TRBJ2-7,.,TRBV6-6,TGTGCCAGCAGTCCACCCCAGGGGCCAGAGCAGTACTTC,CASSPPQGPEQYF
few,TRBJ1-3,.,TRBV7-9,TGTGCCAGCAGCTTCGGACGGATCTCTGGAAACACCATATATTTT,CASSFGRISGNTIYF
.,TRBJ1-1,.,TRBV7-9,TGTGCCTCGAAGCTTGGAGGGTCTTCCACTGAAGCTTTCTTT,CASKLGGSSTEAFF
.,TRBJ1-2,.,TRBV5-1,TGCGCCAGCAGCCCCCTTCCTCGACAGGACGGTGGCTACACCTTC,CASSPLPRQDGGYTF
.,TRBJ2-5,.,TRBV19,TGTGCCAGTAGTCCGGCAGGGACCCTAGAGACCCAGTACTTC,CASSPAGTLETQYF
.,TRBJ2-7,TRBD1,TRBV7-9,TGTGCCAGCAGCCGATCGGGACAGGGGGTCGACGAGCAGTACTTC,CASSRSGQGVDEQYF
.,TRBJ2-3,.,TRBV7-9,TGTGCCAGCAGCCAACACGGTACGACGCAGTATTTT,CASSQHGTTQYF
many,TRBJ2-1,TRBD2,TRBV6-5,TGTGCCAGCAGTTACTCGAGTCGGGGGGGGTCATCCAATGAGCAGTTCTTC,CASSYSSRGGSSNEQFF
.,TRBJ2-3,.,TRBV7-3,TGTGCCAGCAGCCCCCCAGGGGAAGATACGCAGTATTTT,CASSPPGEDTQYF
.,TRBJ1-4,.,TRBV7-2,TGTGCCAGCAGCTACCGAGGGGCTCGTGAAAAACTGTTTTTT,CASSYRGAREKLFF
few,TRBJ2-7,.,TRBV7-7,TGTGCCAGCAGCTTAACGGACGAGACCGAGCAGTACTTC,CASSLTDETEQYF
.,TRBJ2-1,.,TRBV5-1,TGCGCCAGCAGCTGGAATGGGGTTAATGAGCAGTTCTTC,CASSWNGVNEQFF
few,TRBJ2-7,.,TRBV5-5,TGTGCCAGCAGCTTGACAGGGCCTATTCACGAGCAGTACTTC,CASSLTGPIHEQYF
few,TRBJ1-5,TRBD1,TRBV5-6,TGTGCCAGCAGCACAGGGGGACATCAGCCCCAGCATTTT,CASSTGGHQPQHF
.,TRBJ2-3,TRBD1,TRBV7-3,TGTGCCAGCAGCTTACCGTGGACAGGGAGATCGGATACGCAGTATTTT,CASSLPWTGRSDTQYF
.,TRBJ1-2,.,TRBV30,TGTGCCTGGAGTGACCAGTCTAGCTATGGCTACACCTTC,CAWSDQSSYGYTF